Listed here is a single T cell receptor beta chain. The data were taken from a study of T-cell reconstitution after alpha-beta-depleted transplantation in children. As it was prepared, the TCRbeta library received unique molecular identifiers. TCRdb fed the PCR reads into MiXCR, producing one record per CDR3 protein. The data show more than 500,000 distinct CDR3 sequences, roughly 11% seen once. CDR3 length: 12 residues. V dropped 1 base and J dropped 4 bases, with 3 bases sitting between them. Germline CDR1 reads LNHNV; CDR2 reads YYDKDF (reference sequence). The chain carries TRBV15 and TRBJ2-3; unclear D gene. Sequenced material: PBMCs, mostly from graft donor cells, taken 180 days after TCRalphabeta/CD19-depleted stem cell transplant. The sequence derives from a female patient between 2 and 15 years old who had a stem cell transplant for aplastic anemia, so the T cells may come from the graft donor. As DNA, the CDR3 is TGTGCCACCAGCAGAGTGTCAGATACGCAGTATTTT. This sequence encodes CATSRVSDTQYF.